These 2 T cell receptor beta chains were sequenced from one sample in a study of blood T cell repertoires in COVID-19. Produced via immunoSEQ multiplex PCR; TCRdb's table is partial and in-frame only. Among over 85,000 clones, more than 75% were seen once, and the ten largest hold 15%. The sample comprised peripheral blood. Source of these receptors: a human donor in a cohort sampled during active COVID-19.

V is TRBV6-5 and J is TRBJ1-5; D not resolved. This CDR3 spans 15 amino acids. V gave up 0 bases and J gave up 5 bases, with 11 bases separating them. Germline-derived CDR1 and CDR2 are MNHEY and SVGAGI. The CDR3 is CASSYSRAADQPQHF. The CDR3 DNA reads TGTGCCAGCAGTTACTCGAGGGCAGCCGATCAGCCCCAGCATTTT.

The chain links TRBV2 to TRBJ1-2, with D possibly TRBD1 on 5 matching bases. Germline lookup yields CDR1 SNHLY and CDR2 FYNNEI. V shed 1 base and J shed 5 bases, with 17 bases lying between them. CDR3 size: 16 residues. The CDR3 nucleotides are TGTGCCAGCAGTGAAGGAACAGGACCAAGACGTTATGGCTACACCTTC. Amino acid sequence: CASSEGTGPRRYGYTF.